The clone carrying this T cell receptor (beta chain) was observed a few times. The antigen remains undetermined. Brentuximab vedotin exposure varied among the patients, all of whom had relapsed after autologous stem cell transplantation. Generated by immunoSEQ multiplex PCR, the TCRdb table keeps only in-frame clones and is missing some. The sample has some 22,000 clones, 60% to 85% seen once. This sample was included in a study of PD-1 blockade in classical Hodgkin lymphoma. Findings and caveats of the study: Diversity similar to that of newly diagnosed patients was seen at baseline in complete responders. Possible causes of repertoire differences, disease activity or prior therapy, remain undefined. Relapsed/refractory patients reportedly had lower baseline diversity than newly diagnosed patients. It was CD4+ TCR diversity, not CD8+, that rose significantly by C4D1.

Per the germline V gene, CDR1 is KGHSH and CDR2 is LQKENI. Trimming removed 6 bases from V and 8 bases from J; junction bases left unmatched: 9. This CDR3 contains 15 residues. Sequenced material: peripheral blood mononuclear cells (PBMCs), taken before the second cycle of nivolumab. The chain joins TRBV18 to TRBJ1-4, with TRBD1 matching 10 bases. This receptor was taken from a human donor with classical Hodgkin lymphoma. The CDR3 region has the DNA TGTGCCAGCTCGATGGACAGGGGGAATTTAGAAAAACTGTTTTTT. Amino acid sequence: CASSMDRGNLEKLFF. Drawing the rest from reference TRBV18 and TRBJ1-4, the complete variable domain is NAGVMQNPRHLVRRRGQEARLRCSPMKGHSHVYWYRQLPEEGLKFMVYLQKENIIDESGMPKERFSAEFPKEGPSILRIQQVVRGDSAAYFCASSMDRGNLEKLFFGSGTQLSVL.